Below, 19 T cell receptor beta chains from the same sample are listed, as sequenced in a study of T cell repertoires in cytomegalovirus infection. Their antigen targets remain unknown. TCRdb processed the reads anew with MiXCR; each CDR3 protein has one entry. The sample shows roughly 45,000 distinct CDR3 sequences, around 20% of them seen only once. Material: PBMCs, sequenced either directly or after in vitro stimulation (not recorded which). The receptors here all came from a human donor in good health (CMV status not recorded). Some clones in this sample may be carry-over from other donors' samples.

This clonotype was counted many times. The J gene is TRBJ1-5, the V gene TRBV7-2; possibly TRBD1 for D (6 bases). CDR3 length equals 13 residues. V shed 2 bases and J shed 5 bases, with 7 bases lying between them. Germline V gives CDR1 SGHTA, CDR2 FQGNSA. CDR3 loop: CASSLQGYQPQHF. CDR3 coding DNA: TGTGCCAGCAGCTTACAGGGGTATCAGCCCCAGCATTTT.

This clonotype was counted ten times or more. The V call is TRBV10-3, the J call TRBJ2-1; D perhaps matches TRBD2 (6 bases). The CDR3 has 14 residues. V gave up 2 bases and J gave up 8 bases, with 13 bases separating them. Per germline, CDR1 ENHRY and CDR2 SYGVKD. CDR3 DNA sequence: TGTGCCATCAGTGAGCTGGGGCCGGGGGATGAGCAGTTCTTC. It is translated as CAISELGPGDEQFF.

The chain is built from TRBV24-1 and TRBJ2-1; 10 positions match TRBD1. There are 15 residues in the CDR3. Trimming at V came to 10 bases and at J to 5 bases, leaving 10 bases not matched to a gene. Germline lookup yields CDR1 KGHDR and CDR2 SFDVKD. CDR3 in amino acids: CATSVGQGDNNEQFF. The CDR3 DNA reads as TGTGCCACAAGCGTTGGACAGGGGGATAACAATGAGCAGTTCTTC.

This clonotype has just a few counts. The CDR3 loop is CASSLQSREETQYF. The CDR3 bases are TGCGCCAGCAGTCTGCAGTCCAGGGAAGAGACCCAGTACTTC. The genes are TRBV5-1 and TRBJ2-5, with D maybe TRBD1 (5 bases). Looked up from germline, CDR1 is SGHRS and CDR2 is YFSETQ. This CDR3 is 14 amino acids long. Trimming stripped 5 bases from V and 3 bases from J, with 14 bases between.

By share, this clonotype ranks as medium-sized. The chain joins TRBV10-3 to TRBJ2-3, with D perhaps assigned TRBD1 or TRBD2 (5 bases each). The length of the CDR3 is 16 residues. Germline values: CDR1 ENHRY, CDR2 SYGVKD. The V and J ends lost 2 bases and 5 bases respectively, with 17 bases between them. The CDR3 DNA is TGTGCCATCAGTGAGCCAACGGGGCAGGGAATAGATACGCAGTATTTT. This gives the protein CAISEPTGQGIDTQYF.

The chain joins TRBV6-2 or TRBV6-3 to TRBJ2-1; TRBD2 agrees at 7 bases. This CDR3 contains 16 residues. The ends lost 8 bases at V and 7 bases at J; junction bases unmatched: 17. CDR1 and CDR2 from the germline V gene are MNHEY and SVGEGT. The CDR3 DNA reads TGTGCCAGCTCCCAAGAAGGGCGGGGGAGACGGAATGAGCAGTTCTTC. As protein: CASSQEGRGRRNEQFF.

Many counts were recorded for this clonotype. The chain has TRBV5-4 and TRBJ2-5, with 9 bases fitting TRBD2. Germline V gene sequence: CDR1 SGHNT, CDR2 YYREEE (reference sequence). The CDR3 is 15 amino acids. V lost 4 bases to trimming and J lost 5 bases; unmatched junction nucleotides: 9. For the CDR3, the DNA is TGTGCCAGCAGCCCTCGTAGCGGGGGCGGGGAGACCCAGTACTTC. It encodes CASSPRSGGGETQYF. Together with reference TRBV5-4 and TRBJ2-5, the CDR3 gives the full variable domain: ETGVTQSPTHLIKTRGQQVTLRCSSQSGHNTVSWYQQALGQGPQFIFQYYREEENGRGNFPPRFSGLQFPNYSSELNVNALELDDSALYLCASSPRSGGGETQYFGPGTRLLVL.

This clonotype has just a few counts. V and J are TRBV5-4 and TRBJ2-3; no clear D. From germline, CDR1 is SGHNT and CDR2 YYREEE (reference sequence). V lost 1 base and J lost 9, with 12 bases in between. This CDR3 has 13 amino acids. This CDR3 is CASSLTTATTQYF. CDR3 coding DNA: TGTGCCAGCAGCTTGACTACGGCTACCACGCAGTATTTT. Based on the CDR3 plus reference TRBV5-4 and TRBJ2-3, the full variable domain is ETGVTQSPTHLIKTRGQQVTLRCSSQSGHNTVSWYQQALGQGPQFIFQYYREEENGRGNFPPRFSGLQFPNYSSELNVNALELDDSALYLCASSLTTATTQYFGPGTRLTVL.

The chain is built from TRBV4-1 and TRBJ2-1, with 8 bases that match TRBD2. The V gene end was trimmed by 6 bases and the J gene end by 5 bases; junction bases not matched to a gene: 9. CDR3 length: 15 amino acids. CDR1 and CDR2 (germline): MGHRA, YSYEKL. The CDR3: CASSKAGTRDNEQFF. CDR3 in DNA: TGCGCCAGCAGTAAAGCCGGGACTAGGGACAATGAGCAGTTCTTC.

This clonotype was recorded only once. The chain joins TRBV4-1 to TRBJ1-1; D may be TRBD1 (5 bases). Germline V gene data show CDR1 as MGHRA and CDR2 as YSYEKL. This CDR3 region has 14 residues. Trimming shortened V by 7 bases and J by 4 bases, and 16 bases separated the two germline ends. The DNA for the CDR3 is TGCGCCAGCACCCCTCTTCGGGGGGGCACTGAAGCTTTCTTT. Its translation: CASTPLRGGTEAFF.

The sample holds many counts of this clonotype. This sequence joins TRBV7-2 and TRBJ2-7, with TRBD2 matching 8 bases. The CDR3 loop spans 14 amino acids. Looked up from germline, CDR1 is SGHTA and CDR2 is FQGNSA. J lost 2 bases, V lost 0 bases, and 0 bases had no gene match. The CDR3, as DNA: TGTGCCAGCAGCTTAGCAGCGGGGGCCTACGAGCAGTACTTC. Translated, it gives CASSLAAGAYEQYF.

The chain joins TRBV28 to TRBJ1-5; D might be TRBD1 (5 bases). Trimming stripped 6 bases from V and 5 bases from J, with 17 bases between. This CDR3 is built from 15 residues. The germline CDR1 and CDR2 sequences are MDHEN and SYDVKM. The CDR3 DNA is TGTGCCAGCAGCTTACCCAGGAGGGGCCATCAGCCCCAGCATTTT. Its protein is CASSLPRRGHQPQHF.

Of note for this clonotype: With a much larger clone just one base away, this may be a read error. The chain couples TRBV10-3 to TRBJ2-2, with D perhaps matching TRBD1 (6 bases). Looked up from germline, CDR1 is ENHRY and CDR2 is SYGVKD. The CDR3 is 15 amino acids. CDR3 protein: CAISESRGNTVELFF. CDR3 nucleotide sequence: TGTGCCATCAGTGAGTCCAGGGGAAACACCGTGGAGCTGTTTTTT.

This clonotype was seen many times. The genes are TRBV7-8 and TRBJ1-6; D may be TRBD1 (5 bases). Trimming pared 7 bases from V and 7 bases from J, leaving 17 bases between. The CDR3 loop spans 15 amino acids. From germline, CDR1 is SGHVS and CDR2 FQNEAQ. The CDR3 loop reads CASTDMDTVNSPLHF. The CDR3 DNA follows: TGTGCCAGCACTGATATGGACACCGTAAATTCACCCCTCCACTTT.

The sample holds many counts of this clonotype. This chain joins TRBV7-6 and TRBJ1-4, with D possibly matching TRBD1 (5 bases). Trimming stripped 2 bases from V and 4 bases from J, with 11 bases between. The germline gives CDR1 SGHVS, CDR2 FNYEAQ. CDR3 length equals 15 residues. CDR3 coding DNA: TGTGCCAGCAGCTTATATCAGGGAGTTAATGAAAAACTGTTTTTT. Translation gives CASSLYQGVNEKLFF.

The chain links TRBV20-1 to TRBJ2-5; no clear D. Germline lookup yields CDR1 DFQATT and CDR2 SNEGSKA (reference sequence). V was trimmed by 3 bases and J by 2 bases, leaving 10 bases between them. This CDR3 region has 13 residues. The CDR3 sequence is CSASDGRQETQYF. The CDR3 region has the DNA TGCAGTGCTAGCGACGGACGTCAAGAGACCCAGTACTTC.

This chain uses TRBV20-1 with TRBJ1-2; D is possibly TRBD1 (6 bases). V dropped 0 bases and J dropped 6 bases, with 14 bases sitting between them. The V gene's germline CDR1 is DFQATT and CDR2 SNEGSKA (reference sequence). This CDR3 has 14 amino acids. The CDR3: CSARDDRIYDGYTF. CDR3 DNA sequence: TGCAGTGCTAGAGATGACAGGATCTACGATGGCTACACCTTC.

This chain connects TRBV7-9 to TRBJ2-6; no firm D call. CDR1 is SEHNR, CDR2 FQNEAQ, per germline (reference sequence). This CDR3 comprises 17 residues. V was pared by 1 base and J by 1 base, with 11 bases between. CDR3 amino acids: CASSLGGFSSGANVLTF. CDR3 nucleotide sequence: TGTGCCAGCAGCTTAGGAGGATTTTCTTCTGGGGCCAACGTCCTGACTTTC. The full variable domain, rest sourced from reference TRBV7-9 and TRBJ2-6, is DTGVSQNPRHKITKRGQNVTFRCDPISEHNRLYWYRQTLGQGPEFLTYFQNEAQLEKSRLLSDRFSAERPKGSFSTLEIQRTEQGDSAMYLCASSLGGFSSGANVLTFGAGSRLTVL.

This clonotype is judged medium-sized. The V and J genes are TRBV7-2 and TRBJ2-1; 9 bases line up with TRBD2. Germline V gives CDR1 SGHTA, CDR2 FQGNSA. With 5 bases clipped from V and 5 bases from J, the junction kept 7 bases outside the gene matches. This CDR3 region has 15 residues. The CDR3 nucleotides are TGTGCCAGCAGCAGCGGGAGGTTGACCCACAATGAGCAGTTCTTC. The encoded protein is CASSSGRLTHNEQFF.